This T cell receptor (beta chain) was recorded in a study of chemoradiotherapy in HPV16-positive cancers. This clone is a singleton in its sample. The V and J ends lost 10 bases and 4 bases, in that order; junction bases with no gene match: 5. CDR1 and CDR2 from the germline V gene are MNHNS and SASEGT. The CDR3 extends over 14 amino acids. Assay: immunoSEQ multiplex PCR; the TCRdb copy retains only in-frame clones and omits some. The table records more than 11,000 clones, approximately 70% of them present only once. Sampling took place from a patient who underwent chemoradiotherapy. This chain joins TRBV6-1 and TRBJ2-3; 13 nucleotides line up with TRBD2. The receptor was isolated from a human donor with HPV-associated anogenital cancer. The DNA for the CDR3 is TGTGCCATCTCCGGGACTAGCGGGGCAGATACGCAGTATTTT. Amino acid sequence: CAISGTSGADTQYF.